This entry is about one T cell receptor (beta chain). The sample comes from a study of blood T cell repertoires in COVID-19. Study in general: Whether acute or convalescent, the COVID-19 samples came from the United States, Italy and Spain.

The V and J ends lost 1 base and 7 bases respectively, with 10 bases between them. Germline V lookup: CDR1 LGHDT, CDR2 YNNKEL (reference sequence). The CDR3 loop spans 13 amino acids. In the study's own analysis: Amplifying reference gene primers gave estimates of nucleated cell counts. Sequenced by immunoSEQ multiplex PCR; TCRdb stores in-frame clones only, minus some. For V, J and clone size, that table is used; D and trimming come from the DNA. The sample has approximately 37,000 clones; around 90% are singletons. The TCR sequence derives from a woman aged 80 or older with acute or convalescent COVID-19. The chain joins TRBV3-1 (or the pseudogene TRBV3-2) to TRBJ1-1, with unresolved D. The sequenced sample consisted of peripheral blood. CDR3 sequence reads: CASSQVRPGEAFF. The DNA for the CDR3 is TGTGCCAGCAGCCAAGTCCGGCCAGGTGAAGCTTTCTTT.